The rows below give T cell receptor beta chains drawn from one sample of a study of blood T cell repertoires in COVID-19. Assay used: immunoSEQ multiplex PCR; TCRdb lists only in-frame clones, some missing. The table includes fewer than 100,000 clones, more than 80% detected once. Sequencing was done on a sample of peripheral blood. The receptors stem from an elderly woman with acute or convalescent COVID-19. CDR3s include the opening cysteine and the closing phenylalanine or tryptophan. The D gene is left open where the match is weak. The listing skips clone size in some rows; elsewhere it reads once, few, many or a size class.

d_call: TRBD1
v_call: TRBV28
clone_size: -
j_call: TRBJ1-4
cdr3_nt: TGTGCCAGCAGACGGACAGGGGGTCGGGGTAATGAAAAACTGTTTTTT
cdr3_aa: CASRRTGGRGNEKLFF

d_call: -
v_call: TRBV3-1/TRBV3-2
clone_size: -
j_call: TRBJ1-3
cdr3_nt: TGTGCCAGCAGCCAACTCCCTCCCCGCTCTGGAAACACCATATATTTT
cdr3_aa: CASSQLPPRSGNTIYF

d_call: -
v_call: TRBV7-8
clone_size: -
j_call: TRBJ1-4
cdr3_nt: TGTGCCAGCAGCTTTCCCGGGGGGGGCAATGAAAAACTGTTTTTT
cdr3_aa: CASSFPGGGNEKLFF

d_call: TRBD1
v_call: TRBV4-1
clone_size: few
j_call: TRBJ1-5
cdr3_nt: TGCGCCAGCAGCCAAGATTGGGGACAGGGGGCCGGGACCCAGCATTTT
cdr3_aa: CASSQDWGQGAGTQHF

d_call: -
v_call: TRBV21-1
clone_size: few
j_call: TRBJ2-2
cdr3_nt: TGTGCCAGCAGCAAAACATTTCCTAGCGAGAACACCGGGGAGCTGTTTTTT
cdr3_aa: CASSKTFPSENTGELFF

d_call: TRBD2
v_call: TRBV7-3
clone_size: -
j_call: TRBJ2-7
cdr3_nt: TGTGCCAGCAGCTTAACGGCAGCGGGGGACTACGAGCAGTACTTC
cdr3_aa: CASSLTAAGDYEQYF

d_call: -
v_call: TRBV9
clone_size: -
j_call: TRBJ2-1
cdr3_nt: TGTGCCAGCAGCGTAGGTAGTCCTAACAATGAGCAGTTCTTC
cdr3_aa: CASSVGSPNNEQFF

d_call: -
v_call: TRBV9
clone_size: -
j_call: TRBJ1-2
cdr3_nt: TGTGCCAGCAGCCTTACGGGGCAGGGGAGTGGTAGGGGCTACACCTTC
cdr3_aa: CASSLTGQGSGRGYTF

d_call: -
v_call: TRBV7-9
clone_size: -
j_call: TRBJ2-5
cdr3_nt: TGTGCCAGCAGCCGGAGTATTGGGGGGGAGACCCAGTACTTC
cdr3_aa: CASSRSIGGETQYF

d_call: -
v_call: TRBV29-1
clone_size: few
j_call: TRBJ1-1
cdr3_nt: TGCAGCGTTGTTCACTACACTGAAGCTTTCTTT
cdr3_aa: CSVVHYTEAFF

d_call: -
v_call: TRBV29-1
clone_size: -
j_call: TRBJ1-4
cdr3_nt: TGCAGCGGAGTTCTCTATGAAAAACTGTTTTTT
cdr3_aa: CSGVLYEKLFF

d_call: TRBD1
v_call: TRBV6-5
clone_size: -
j_call: TRBJ1-1
cdr3_nt: TGTGCCAGCAGTAAAAGGGGGCGCCGGAACACTGAAGCTTTCTTT
cdr3_aa: CASSKRGRRNTEAFF

d_call: -
v_call: TRBV2
clone_size: -
j_call: TRBJ2-7
cdr3_nt: TGTGCCAGCAGGGAACAGGGCTACGAGCAGTACTTC
cdr3_aa: CASREQGYEQYF

d_call: -
v_call: TRBV6-1
clone_size: -
j_call: TRBJ1-5
cdr3_nt: TGTGCCAGCAGTGAGGTGGAGGCTCAGCCCCAGCATTTT
cdr3_aa: CASSEVEAQPQHF

d_call: -
v_call: TRBV27
clone_size: -
j_call: TRBJ2-3
cdr3_nt: TGTGCCAGCAAGAAAACAGGGACAGATACGCAGTATTTT
cdr3_aa: CASKKTGTDTQYF

d_call: -
v_call: TRBV28
clone_size: -
j_call: TRBJ2-7
cdr3_nt: TGTGCCAGCAGCCCTCTACAGTATCGCTACGAGCAGTACTTC
cdr3_aa: CASSPLQYRYEQYF

d_call: TRBD2
v_call: TRBV7-3
clone_size: -
j_call: TRBJ2-1
cdr3_nt: TGTGCCAGCAGCCTTAGCGGGATCACCTACAATGAGCAGTTCTTC
cdr3_aa: CASSLSGITYNEQFF

d_call: -
v_call: TRBV7-9
clone_size: once
j_call: TRBJ2-7
cdr3_nt: TGTGCCAGCAGCTCCAGGGTAATCGACGAGCAGTACTTC
cdr3_aa: CASSSRVIDEQYF

d_call: -
v_call: TRBV15
clone_size: -
j_call: TRBJ1-2
cdr3_nt: TGTGCCACCAGCAGAAATACAGAACGCTATGGCTACACCTTC
cdr3_aa: CATSRNTERYGYTF

d_call: -
v_call: TRBV7-2
clone_size: -
j_call: TRBJ2-4
cdr3_nt: TGTGCCAGCAGCAAAAGTAGAGCCAAAAACATTCAGTACTTC
cdr3_aa: CASSKSRAKNIQYF

d_call: TRBD1
v_call: TRBV5-1
clone_size: -
j_call: TRBJ1-2
cdr3_nt: TGCGCCAGCAGCTTGGAGGGACAGGGGGCGAGTGGCTACACCTTC
cdr3_aa: CASSLEGQGASGYTF

d_call: -
v_call: TRBV27
clone_size: -
j_call: TRBJ2-3
cdr3_nt: TGTGCCAGCTTCAGGGTCCCAAACACAGATACGCAGTATTTT
cdr3_aa: CASFRVPNTDTQYF

d_call: TRBD2
v_call: TRBV18
clone_size: -
j_call: TRBJ2-1
cdr3_nt: TGTGCCAGCTCACCCGGGACTAGCGGACTCAATGAGCAGTTCTTC
cdr3_aa: CASSPGTSGLNEQFF

d_call: -
v_call: TRBV18
clone_size: -
j_call: TRBJ1-4
cdr3_nt: TGTGCCAGCTCACCACCGTTGTCCGGGGGAAATGAAAAACTGTTTTTT
cdr3_aa: CASSPPLSGGNEKLFF

d_call: -
v_call: TRBV24-1
clone_size: -
j_call: TRBJ1-5
cdr3_nt: TGTGCCACCAGTGATTTTTCAGGGAGGAGCAATCAGCCCCAGCATTTT
cdr3_aa: CATSDFSGRSNQPQHF

d_call: -
v_call: TRBV28
clone_size: -
j_call: TRBJ2-5
cdr3_nt: TGTGCCAGCAGTTCGGGGGAGCAGACCCAGTACTTC
cdr3_aa: CASSSGEQTQYF

d_call: -
v_call: TRBV6-6
clone_size: -
j_call: TRBJ1-2
cdr3_nt: TGTGCCAGCAGTCCCCCGGAAGGACTGGGGTATGGCTACACCTTC
cdr3_aa: CASSPPEGLGYGYTF

d_call: TRBD1
v_call: TRBV11-3
clone_size: -
j_call: TRBJ2-1
cdr3_nt: TGTGCCAGCAGCTTAGAGGCAGGGGGCTTGAATGAGCAGTTCTTC
cdr3_aa: CASSLEAGGLNEQFF

d_call: TRBD2
v_call: TRBV7-2
clone_size: -
j_call: TRBJ2-1
cdr3_nt: TGTGCCAGCAGCATTATACGCGGGGGGGCCTACAATGAGCAGTTCTTC
cdr3_aa: CASSIIRGGAYNEQFF

d_call: -
v_call: TRBV6-5
clone_size: -
j_call: TRBJ1-6
cdr3_nt: TGTGCCAGCGGGCAGACATATAATTCACCCCTCCACTTT
cdr3_aa: CASGQTYNSPLHF

d_call: TRBD2
v_call: TRBV3-1/TRBV3-2
clone_size: -
j_call: TRBJ2-2
cdr3_nt: TGTGCCAGCAGCCGGACTAGTGGCACCGGGGAGCTGTTTTTT
cdr3_aa: CASSRTSGTGELFF

d_call: -
v_call: TRBV5-6
clone_size: once
j_call: TRBJ2-1
cdr3_nt: TGTGCCAGCAGCAAAGAACGTGGTGAGATCTACAATGAGCAGTTCTTC
cdr3_aa: CASSKERGEIYNEQFF

d_call: -
v_call: TRBV19
clone_size: once
j_call: TRBJ1-1
cdr3_nt: TGTGCCAGTAGTATAGCTGGGGCGTTGAACACTGAAGCTTTCTTT
cdr3_aa: CASSIAGALNTEAFF

d_call: TRBD1
v_call: TRBV6-1
clone_size: -
j_call: TRBJ1-5
cdr3_nt: TGTGCCAGCAGTGAAGCGGGACAGGCGGTTAATCAGCCCCAGCATTTT
cdr3_aa: CASSEAGQAVNQPQHF

d_call: TRBD1
v_call: TRBV9
clone_size: -
j_call: TRBJ1-4
cdr3_nt: TGTGCCAGCAGCGTAATAGGGACAGGGAGGGAAAAACTGTTTTTT
cdr3_aa: CASSVIGTGREKLFF

d_call: -
v_call: TRBV19
clone_size: -
j_call: TRBJ2-7
cdr3_nt: TGTGCCAGTAGTACACAGGGTCCCGGGGCCTACGAGCAGTACTTC
cdr3_aa: CASSTQGPGAYEQYF

d_call: TRBD2
v_call: TRBV7-2
clone_size: -
j_call: TRBJ2-5
cdr3_nt: TGTGCCAGCAGCACCGCGACTAGCGGGGGGAGGGAGACCCAGTACTTC
cdr3_aa: CASSTATSGGRETQYF

d_call: TRBD2
v_call: TRBV27
clone_size: -
j_call: TRBJ2-7
cdr3_nt: TGTGCCAGCAGTTTAAGGACTAGCGGGACCCCGTCCGAGCAGTACTTC
cdr3_aa: CASSLRTSGTPSEQYF

d_call: -
v_call: TRBV27
clone_size: few
j_call: TRBJ2-7
cdr3_nt: TGTGCCAGCAGACTAGGGATAACCTCCTACGAGCAGTACTTC
cdr3_aa: CASRLGITSYEQYF

d_call: -
v_call: TRBV7-2
clone_size: -
j_call: TRBJ2-1
cdr3_nt: TGTGCCAGCAGCTTAGCACAGGGCAATGAGCAGTTCTTC
cdr3_aa: CASSLAQGNEQFF

d_call: TRBD2
v_call: TRBV29-1
clone_size: -
j_call: TRBJ2-1
cdr3_nt: TGCAGCGTAGCACTAGCGGGAGGGCCGGGAAATGAGCAGTTCTTC
cdr3_aa: CSVALAGGPGNEQFF

d_call: -
v_call: TRBV7-2
clone_size: -
j_call: TRBJ1-2
cdr3_nt: TGTGCCAGCAGCTCCCAGGTTCCCTATGGCTACACCTTC
cdr3_aa: CASSSQVPYGYTF

d_call: TRBD1
v_call: TRBV19
clone_size: -
j_call: TRBJ1-2
cdr3_nt: TGTGCCAGTAGTATTATAGGGGGCGCTGGGTATGGCTACACCTTC
cdr3_aa: CASSIIGGAGYGYTF

d_call: TRBD1
v_call: TRBV5-6
clone_size: -
j_call: TRBJ2-2
cdr3_nt: TGTGCCAGCAGCAACAGGGGAAATACGAACACCGGGGAGCTGTTTTTT
cdr3_aa: CASSNRGNTNTGELFF

d_call: TRBD2
v_call: TRBV9
clone_size: -
j_call: TRBJ2-1
cdr3_nt: TGTGCCAGCAGCGTACCGGGACTAGCGGGGGTCGATGAGCAGTTCTTC
cdr3_aa: CASSVPGLAGVDEQFF

d_call: -
v_call: TRBV21-1
clone_size: -
j_call: TRBJ2-4
cdr3_nt: TGTGCCAGCAGCCCCCGGGCTAGCGGGAGGATTTCCAAAAACATTCAGTACTTC
cdr3_aa: CASSPRASGRISKNIQYF

d_call: TRBD2
v_call: TRBV4-2
clone_size: -
j_call: TRBJ2-7
cdr3_nt: TGTGCCAGCAGCCAAGAGGTGCTAGCGGGAGGAGGAGAGCAGTACTTC
cdr3_aa: CASSQEVLAGGGEQYF

d_call: -
v_call: TRBV10-3
clone_size: -
j_call: TRBJ2-2
cdr3_nt: TGTGCCTCTACCCCCAGGGAGGTGGGGACCGGGGAGCTGTTTTTT
cdr3_aa: CASTPREVGTGELFF

d_call: -
v_call: TRBV7-9
clone_size: -
j_call: TRBJ1-2
cdr3_nt: TGTGCCAGCAGCCCCCCCCTGGGCGGCTACACCTTC
cdr3_aa: CASSPPLGGYTF

d_call: TRBD1
v_call: TRBV2
clone_size: -
j_call: TRBJ1-2
cdr3_nt: TGTGCCAGCAGCTGGGACAGGGAAGCCTATGGCTACACCTTC
cdr3_aa: CASSWDREAYGYTF

d_call: -
v_call: TRBV2
clone_size: -
j_call: TRBJ2-3
cdr3_nt: TGTGCCATCAAACAGGGCCCTACTAGCACAGATACGCAGTATTTT
cdr3_aa: CAIKQGPTSTDTQYF

d_call: -
v_call: TRBV10-1
clone_size: -
j_call: TRBJ1-3
cdr3_nt: TGCGCCAGCAGTGGAGCCAGGCCCTCTGGAAACACCATATATTTT
cdr3_aa: CASSGARPSGNTIYF

d_call: TRBD1
v_call: TRBV5-1
clone_size: -
j_call: TRBJ2-7
cdr3_nt: TGCGCCAGCAGCAATGAGCCCCGGGACAGACCAACCTACGAGCAGTACTTC
cdr3_aa: CASSNEPRDRPTYEQYF

d_call: -
v_call: TRBV7-9
clone_size: -
j_call: TRBJ1-6
cdr3_nt: TGTGCCAGCAGCTTGGACGTGGGGGGCTCCTATAATTCACCCCTCCACTTT
cdr3_aa: CASSLDVGGSYNSPLHF

d_call: TRBD2
v_call: TRBV5-8
clone_size: -
j_call: TRBJ2-7
cdr3_nt: TGTGCCAGCAGCTTGGCCGGGAGCGGGGGGTCCTACGAGCAGTACTTC
cdr3_aa: CASSLAGSGGSYEQYF

d_call: -
v_call: TRBV3-1/TRBV3-2
clone_size: -
j_call: TRBJ1-2
cdr3_nt: TGTGCCAGCAGCCCTACAGGGACGGTCAGCTATGGCTACACCTTC
cdr3_aa: CASSPTGTVSYGYTF

d_call: -
v_call: TRBV9
clone_size: -
j_call: TRBJ2-2
cdr3_nt: TGTGCCAGCAGCGTATTCGTGACCGGGGAGCTGTTTTTT
cdr3_aa: CASSVFVTGELFF

d_call: TRBD2
v_call: TRBV10-3
clone_size: -
j_call: TRBJ2-3
cdr3_nt: TGTGCCATCAGTGAGTCACGGGGCGGGAGGGATACGCAGTATTTT
cdr3_aa: CAISESRGGRDTQYF